The 29 T cell receptor beta chains reported below all come from one sample, sequenced in a study of Graves' ophthalmopathy and Graves' hyperthyroidism. Amplification of the TCR beta CDR3 regions used RNA transcripts (as template). HTBI primers served in a first-round RT-PCR, which a second-round multiplex PCR followed. One entry per CDR3 protein results from TCRdb running MiXCR on the multiplex PCR reads. Of around 1,200,000 distinct CDR3 sequences listed, approximately 35% are singletons. The sequenced material came from peripheral blood or thyroid tissue (not recorded which). These TCRs come from an adult man with Graves' hyperthyroidism.

The chain carries TRBV2 and TRBJ2-3; the D is unclear. This CDR3 has 14 amino acids. Germline V gene lookup returns CDR1 SNHLY and CDR2 FYNNEI. Trimming pared 8 bases from V and 2 bases from J, leaving 14 bases between. This CDR3 is CASSPGLDTDTQYF. In DNA form, the CDR3 reads TGTGCCAGCTCCCCAGGCTTGGACACAGATACGCAGTATTTT.

J is TRBJ2-6 and V is TRBV25-1; either TRBD1 or TRBD2 may fit D (6 bases each). Germline assignment: CDR1 MGHDK and CDR2 SYGVNS. The CDR3 contains 16 residues. The V end lost 2 bases, the J end lost 4 bases, and 12 bases lay between the germline ends. DNA for the CDR3: TGTGCCAGCAGTGAAGGTGGGGGGCTCGGGGCCAACGTCCTGACTTTC. It translates to CASSEGGGLGANVLTF.

The chain links TRBV10-3 to TRBJ2-7; tentatively, D is TRBD1 or TRBD2 (5 bases each). Trimming pared 5 bases from V and 6 bases from J, leaving 17 bases between. The CDR3 contains 14 residues. Germline V gene sequence: CDR1 ENHRY, CDR2 SYGVKD. The CDR3 nucleotides are TGTGCCATCAGTTCTACCCGGGACGGAAGCGAGCAGTACTTC. As protein: CAISSTRDGSEQYF.

The chain couples TRBV12-3 or TRBV12-4 to TRBJ2-2; 7 bases line up with TRBD2. The CDR3 extends over 14 amino acids. The junction had 4 bases not matched to a gene; V was cut back by 2 bases and J by 7 bases. The CDR3 DNA is TGTGCCAGCAGTTTATCCCCTAGCGGCGGGGAGCTGTTTTTT. This gives the protein CASSLSPSGGELFF.

CDR3 DNA sequence: TGCAGTGCCTCTCGGGGTGGCGGCTACACCTTC. Encoded protein: CSASRGGGYTF. The chain uses TRBV20-1 and TRBJ1-2; no definite D call. V lost 6 bases and J 8 bases, leaving 13 bases between the germline ends. In germline, CDR1 is DFQATT, CDR2 SNEGSKA (reference sequence). CDR3 length: 11 amino acids.

The chain links TRBV7-8 to TRBJ2-7; D is perhaps TRBD2 (6 bases). With 6 bases removed from V and 7 bases from J, the gap between germline ends came to 19 bases. From germline, CDR1 is SGHVS and CDR2 FQNEAQ. This CDR3 region has 14 residues. CDR3: CASSVHGSSGEQYF. The CDR3 DNA reads TGTGCCAGCAGTGTTCACGGGAGTTCAGGGGAGCAGTACTTC.

Note on this clonotype: A much bigger clone sits one base away, suggesting this may be a read error. This chain connects TRBV20-1 to TRBJ1-6; D perhaps matches TRBD1 (6 bases). The CDR3 has 12 residues. From germline, CDR1 is DFQATT and CDR2 SNEGSKA (reference sequence). The CDR3 bases are TGCAGTGCGAGGACAGCGAATTCACCCCCCCACTTT. Amino acid sequence: CSARTANSPPHF.

Many counts were recorded for this clonotype. The gene calls are TRBV12-3 or TRBV12-4 and TRBJ1-2; 7 bases align to TRBD1. This CDR3 is built from 13 residues. Trimming removed 2 bases from V and 8 bases from J; junction bases left unmatched: 5. The CDR3 sequence is CASSLRGLAGYTF. DNA of the CDR3: TGTGCCAGCAGTTTAAGGGGGCTCGCGGGCTACACCTTC.

Regarding this clonotype: Its ends do not fully match the called genes, so a read error is possible. The rearrangement uses TRBV25-1 and TRBJ1-1, with D possibly matching TRBD1 (5 bases). The germline gives CDR1 MGHDK, CDR2 SYGVNS. The CDR3 extends over 12 amino acids. The CDR3 loop reads CASSRGSVEVFF. The CDR3 nucleotides are TGTGCCAGCAGCCGGGGGAGCGTCGAAGTTTTCTTT.

This clonotype was counted a single time. The chain uses TRBV7-9 and TRBJ1-2; 10 positions match TRBD1. The germline V gene has CDR1 SEHNR and CDR2 FQNEAQ (reference sequence). The trim removed 3 bases at V and 1 base at J, leaving 11 bases unmatched. This CDR3 comprises 18 residues. The CDR3 reads CASSFTRQGAGHNYGYTF. The DNA for the CDR3 is TGTGCCAGCAGCTTTACTCGACAGGGGGCGGGTCATAACTATGGCTACACCTTC.

This clonotype was counted between two and nine times. J is TRBJ1-5 and V is TRBV15; maybe TRBD1 (6 bases). Trimming pared 5 bases from V and 11 bases from J, leaving 16 bases between. The CDR3 loop spans 13 amino acids. In germline, CDR1 is LNHNV, CDR2 YYDKDF (reference sequence). CDR3 bases: TGTGCCACCAGCCGAGGCGCAACAGGGTCCCAGCATTTT. Encoded protein: CATSRGATGSQHF.

The V and J genes are TRBV4-1 and TRBJ2-7, with 9 bases lining up with TRBD1. The CDR3 covers 15 residues. J lost 4 bases, V lost 1 base, and 5 bases had no gene match. From germline, CDR1 is MGHRA and CDR2 YSYEKL. The CDR3 nucleotides are TGCGCCAGCAGCCAAGTTGAGGACAGGGGATACGAGCAGTACTTC. Translation: CASSQVEDRGYEQYF.

This clonotype was seen many times. V and J are TRBV7-9 and TRBJ2-7; TRBD1 might be the D (7 bases). The CDR3 runs to 16 residues. The V end lost 5 bases, the J end lost 2 bases, and 19 bases lay between the germline ends. Germline-derived CDR1 and CDR2 are SEHNR and FQNEAQ (reference sequence). For the CDR3, the DNA is TGTGCCAGCAGCCCCCTGGCGGGACAGCCTACCTACGAGCAGTACTTC. This gives the protein CASSPLAGQPTYEQYF.

With regard to this clonotype: Relative to the germline gene, one junction end is altered; a read error may explain this. This rearrangement joins TRBV7-6 to TRBJ2-5, with TRBD2 matching 12 bases. This CDR3 is built from 15 residues. Looked up from germline, CDR1 is SGHVS and CDR2 is FNYEAQ. The CDR3 coding sequence is TGTGCTAGCAGCAAGACTAGCGGGAGAGGGGAGACCCAGTACTTC. It codes for CASSKTSGRGETQYF.

This clonotype was found once. The V call is TRBV10-3, the J call TRBJ2-7; D possibly corresponds to TRBD2 (6 bases). The CDR3 covers 15 residues. The ends were cut back, 3 bases at V and 1 base at J, with 13 bases in the middle. Germline V gene data show CDR1 as ENHRY and CDR2 as SYGVKD. The CDR3 DNA sequence: TGTGCCATCAGTGACTTTGGGGGGTCATCCTACGAGCAGTACTTC. Protein: CAISDFGGSSYEQYF.

This clonotype was seen only a few times. One end of the junction does not line up with germline, which may come from a read error. This rearrangement joins TRBV7-9 to TRBJ1-2, with D maybe TRBD1 (6 bases). CDR1 SEHNR and CDR2 FQNEAQ come from the germline V gene (reference sequence). This CDR3 contains 15 residues. CDR3 sequence reads: CASSPTGTTGYGYTF. CDR3 DNA: TGCGCCAGCAGCCCGACAGGAACTACGGGCTATGGCTACACCTTC.

The genes are TRBV2 and TRBJ2-2, with TRBD2 matching 12 bases. The closer fit of TRBJ2-3 to the DNA end suggests the J call may be wrong. This CDR3 comprises 15 residues. Germline values: CDR1 SNHLY, CDR2 FYNNEI. CDR3 sequence (DNA): TGTGCCAGCAGTGACGGACTAGCGGGGTTAGATACGCAGTATTTT. Its translation is CASSDGLAGLDTQYF.

This chain joins TRBV12-3 or TRBV12-4 and TRBJ2-5; 8 bases agree with TRBD1. This CDR3 is 13 amino acids long. V shed 7 bases and J 3 bases; nucleotides not matched to a gene: 4. DNA for the CDR3: TGTGCCAGCAACGACAGGGGCGAAGAGACCCAGTACTTC. This encodes CASNDRGEETQYF.

In this sample, this clonotype turned up once. The chain links TRBV19 to TRBJ2-6; D is possibly TRBD2 (6 bases). CDR1 and CDR2 (germline): LNHDA, SQIVND (reference sequence). The length of the CDR3 is 14 residues. V lost 6 bases and J 5 bases, leaving 11 bases between the germline ends. CDR3 region: CASREEGRANVLTF. The CDR3 DNA reads as TGTGCCAGTAGAGAGGAGGGCAGGGCCAACGTCCTGACTTTC.

This clonotype was counted many times. V usage is TRBV7-2 and J usage is TRBJ1-5, with 10 bases identical to TRBD1. The CDR3 loop spans 15 amino acids. V lost 5 bases to trimming and J lost 4 bases; unmatched junction nucleotides: 5. Germline V gene lookup returns CDR1 SGHTA and CDR2 FQGNSA. CDR3 in DNA: TGTGCCAGCAGCAAGGGACAGGGGAGAAATCAGCCCCAGCATTTT. Protein product: CASSKGQGRNQPQHF.

The count of this clonotype is one. This chain joins TRBV9 and TRBJ1-5; 8 positions match TRBD1. V gave up 2 bases and J gave up 5 bases; unmatched junction bases: 9. CDR1 SGDLS and CDR2 YYNGEE come from the germline V gene. The CDR3 is 16 residues long. CDR3 DNA sequence: TGTGCCAGCAGCGTTTCCGCAGGGGGCTGGGATCAGCCCCAGCATTTT. Protein: CASSVSAGGWDQPQHF.

This chain links TRBV3-1 with TRBJ2-5; 7 bases map to TRBD1. This CDR3 has 16 residues. The germline CDR1 and CDR2 sequences are LGHDT and YNNKEL (reference sequence). The J segment lost 5 bases and the V segment lost 4 bases, leaving 13 bases of the junction unmatched. The CDR3 reads CASSRPATGVRETQYF. Here the CDR3 DNA reads TGTGCCAGCAGCCGCCCAGCTACAGGGGTTAGGGAGACCCAGTACTTC.

The chain couples TRBV12-3 or TRBV12-4 to TRBJ2-7; weak D call: TRBD1 (6 bases). Trimming took off 4 bases at V and 6 bases at J, with 19 bases between the two ends. This CDR3 region has 15 residues. This chain's CDR3 is CASSSRQAARIEQYF. The CDR3 nucleotides are TGTGCCAGCAGTTCCCGACAGGCCGCAAGGATCGAGCAGTACTTC.

This clonotype was seen only a few times. This chain connects TRBV20-1 to TRBJ2-5, with D possibly being TRBD1 or TRBD2 (5 bases each). The length of the CDR3 is 14 residues. Deletions cut 5 bases from V and 5 bases from J, with 18 bases between. Germline lookup yields CDR1 DFQATT and CDR2 SNEGSKA (reference sequence). CDR3 amino acids: CSALHEPWGETQYF. CDR3 nucleotides: TGCAGTGCTCTTCATGAACCATGGGGGGAGACCCAGTACTTC.

This clonotype is a singleton in its sample. This chain connects TRBV25-1 to TRBJ2-5, with D hard to call. Trimming cost V 5 bases and J 7 bases, with 14 bases left between them. CDR3 size: 13 residues. Germline CDR1 reads MGHDK; CDR2 reads SYGVNS. The CDR3 nucleotides are TGTGCCAGCAGTTTAAGACCGCCCGGGACCCAGTACTTC. Residues: CASSLRPPGTQYF.

The gene calls are TRBV9 and TRBJ1-4, with D hard to call. The CDR3 has 15 residues. Per germline, CDR1 SGDLS and CDR2 YYNGEE. V was trimmed by 0 bases and J by 8 bases, leaving 14 bases between them. The chain's CDR3 is CASSVGLNPPEKLFF. The CDR3 DNA follows: TGTGCCAGCAGCGTAGGATTAAACCCTCCGGAAAAACTGTTTTTT.

Only a few counts were recorded for this clonotype. The J gene is TRBJ1-5, the V gene TRBV12-3 or TRBV12-4; unclear D gene. The CDR3 length is 16 residues. Trimming took 3 bases from V and 0 from J, leaving 12 bases between them. Here the CDR3 reads CASSLTGADSNQPQHF. The CDR3 DNA follows: TGTGCCAGCAGTTTGACGGGAGCAGATAGCAATCAGCCCCAGCATTTT.

This clonotype occurred many times. V is TRBV19 and J is TRBJ2-2; 7 bases agree with TRBD1. Trimming took 9 bases from V and 6 from J; bases not matched to a gene: 4. In germline, CDR1 is LNHDA, CDR2 SQIVND (reference sequence). The length of the CDR3 is 12 residues. The CDR3 protein is CASRQGSGELFF. The CDR3, as DNA: TGTGCCAGCAGACAGGGATCCGGGGAGCTGTTTTTT. The variable domain in full, completed from reference TRBV19 and TRBJ2-2, reads DGGITQSPKYLFRKEGQNVTLSCEQNLNHDAMYWYRQDPGQGLRLIYYSQIVNDFQKGDIAEGYSVSREKKESFPLTVTSAQKNPTAFYLCASRQGSGELFFGEGSRLTVL.

Many counts were recorded for this clonotype. In DNA, the CDR3 is TGCAGTGCTAGAGAGAGCTACAGGGGGGTGTTGACTGAAGCTTTCTTT. It codes for CSARESYRGVLTEAFF. This chain uses TRBV20-1 with TRBJ1-1; 8 nucleotides match TRBD1. This CDR3 comprises 16 residues. The germline V gene encodes CDR1 DFQATT and CDR2 SNEGSKA (reference sequence). V dropped 0 bases and J dropped 5; count of bases not matched to a gene: 11.